This TCR beta chain derives from a study of OX40 agonist ivuxolimab in advanced cancers. Data came from immunoSEQ multiplex PCR; TCRdb stores just in-frame clones and leaves some out. The sample lists 30,000 to 40,000 clones, 70% to 80% occurring once. CDR1 and CDR2 (germline): GTSNPN, SVGIG (reference sequence). The CDR3 length is 14 residues. V shed 2 bases and J shed 0 bases, with 8 bases lying between them. This material consisted of CD4+ or CD8+ T cells sorted from blood, taken in a trial of the OX40 agonist ivuxolimab. The gene calls are TRBV30 and TRBJ1-3, with D possibly matching TRBD1 (6 bases). This TCR derives from an adult with an advanced solid tumor such as melanoma, head and neck, liver or kidney cancer. The CDR3 reads CAWSPGASGNTIYF. As DNA, the CDR3 is TGTGCCTGGAGTCCAGGGGCCTCTGGAAACACCATATATTTT. The variable domain in full, with the rest retrieved from reference TRBV30 and TRBJ1-3, is SQTIHQWPATLVQPVGSPLSLECTVEGTSNPNLYWYRQAAGRGLQLLFYSVGIGQISSEVPQNLSASRPQDRQFILSSKKLLLSDSGFYLCAWSPGASGNTIYFGEGSWLTVV.